These 10 T cell receptor beta chains share one sample of origin, sequenced in a study of blood T cell repertoires in COVID-19. Assay used: immunoSEQ multiplex PCR; TCRdb lists only in-frame clones, some missing. The sample lists under 250,000 clones, more than 75% seen once, with around 10% in the top ten. Sequencing was done on a sample of peripheral blood. The source is a man over 45 with COVID-19, enrolled during active disease.

CDR3 coding DNA: TGTGCCAGCACCACTACTACAGATACGCAGTATTTT. Its protein product is CASTTTTDTQYF. V and J are TRBV28 and TRBJ2-3; D is ambiguous. The CDR3 loop spans 12 amino acids. V shed 7 bases and J shed 3 bases, with 8 bases lying between them. Germline CDR1 is MDHEN and CDR2 is SYDVKM.

This sequence joins TRBV7-8 and TRBJ2-2; 7 positions agree with TRBD2. V gave up 7 bases and J gave up 4 bases; unmatched junction bases: 9. CDR3 length: 15 residues. From germline, CDR1 is SGHVS and CDR2 FQNEAQ. This CDR3 reads CASNMAGGGTGELFF. As DNA, the CDR3 is TGTGCCAGCAACATGGCGGGCGGGGGCACCGGGGAGCTGTTTTTT.

The V call is TRBV2, the J call TRBJ2-3, with TRBD2 matching over 10 bases. The CDR3 runs to 14 residues. Losses at the gene ends were 5 bases for V and 9 bases for J; bases not matched to a gene: 8. Germline V gene data show CDR1 as SNHLY and CDR2 as FYNNEI. The DNA of the CDR3 is TGTGCCAGCAGTAGGAGCGGGAGGGCCGGGACGCAGTATTTT. This encodes CASSRSGRAGTQYF.

The chain joins TRBV15 to TRBJ2-1; TRBD2 matches at 11 bases. Trimming at V came to 1 base and at J to 4 bases, leaving 9 bases not matched to a gene. Germline assignment: CDR1 LNHNV and CDR2 YYDKDF (reference sequence). The CDR3 spans 18 residues. CDR3 amino acids: CATSRVGVGLAAYNEQFF. CDR3 in DNA: TGTGCCACCAGCAGAGTGGGGGTGGGACTAGCGGCTTACAATGAGCAGTTCTTC.

V and J are TRBV11-2 and TRBJ2-3, with D possibly TRBD2 on 7 matching bases. This CDR3 region has 15 residues. Germline V CDR1 and CDR2: SGHAT, FQNNGV. V was clipped by 5 bases and J by 2 bases, with 14 bases between them. CDR3 region: CASSLGGQSTDTQYF. Here the CDR3 DNA reads TGTGCCAGCAGCCTCGGGGGGCAATCCACAGATACGCAGTATTTT.

V is TRBV4-2 and J is TRBJ2-3; 8 bases line up with TRBD2. The CDR3 runs 16 residues. V was pared by 0 bases and J by 7 bases, with 9 bases of the junction left unmatched. Germline V gives CDR1 LGHNA, CDR2 YNFKEQ. CDR3 protein: CASSQEGGTRYNTQYF. CDR3 sequence (DNA): TGTGCCAGCAGCCAAGAAGGGGGGACTAGATATAATACGCAGTATTTT.

The V gene is TRBV4-2, the J gene TRBJ2-7; 7 bases align to TRBD2. Germline values: CDR1 LGHNA, CDR2 YNFKEQ. CDR3 length: 16 residues. The V segment lost 0 bases and the J segment 3 bases; nucleotides outside the gene matches: 8. As DNA, the CDR3 is TGTGCCAGCAGCCAAGAAGCGGGGCAAACTCTCTACGAGCAGTACTTC. It codes for CASSQEAGQTLYEQYF.

Only one count was recorded for this clone. The chain is built from TRBV11-2 and TRBJ2-1; TRBD2 agrees at 11 bases. The V gene end was trimmed by 3 bases and the J gene end by 15 bases; junction bases not matched to a gene: 7. Germline values: CDR1 SGHAT, CDR2 FQNNGV. The CDR3 is made up of 13 amino acids. Here the CDR3 reads CASSFVVAGGPFF. CDR3 nucleotide sequence: TGTGCCAGCAGCTTTGTTGTAGCGGGAGGGCCGTTCTTC. The full variable domain, with the rest looked up from reference TRBV11-2 and TRBJ2-1, is EAGVAQSPRYKIIEKRQSVAFWCNPISGHATLYWYQQILGQGPKLLIQFQNNGVVDDSQLPKDRFSAERLKGVDSTLKIQPAKLEDSAVYLCASSFVVAGGPFFGPGTRLTVL.

This clone has more than one count but fewer than ten. This sequence joins TRBV5-1 and TRBJ2-2, with D perhaps matching TRBD1 (5 bases). From germline, CDR1 is SGHRS and CDR2 YFSETQ. Trimming removed 0 bases from V and 6 bases from J, with 15 bases in between. This CDR3 has 16 amino acids. The CDR3 DNA sequence: TGCGCCAGCAGCTTGGATGACAGAGCTTGGCCCGGGGAGCTGTTTTTT. This gives the protein CASSLDDRAWPGELFF.

The genes are TRBV30 and TRBJ1-1; D gene ambiguous. The V end lost 1 base, the J end lost 0 bases, and 6 bases lay between the germline ends. Per germline, CDR1 GTSNPN and CDR2 SVGIG (reference sequence). The CDR3 contains 13 residues. DNA for the CDR3: TGTGCCTGGAGTGCCGCGGTGAACACTGAAGCTTTCTTT. Protein: CAWSAAVNTEAFF.